The 13 T cell receptor beta chains below come from one sample, sequenced in a study of cytomegalovirus exposure and HLA in healthy donors. Primers: 60 Vbeta forward and 13 Jbeta reverse. Data came from immunoSEQ multiplex PCR; TCRdb stores just in-frame clones and leaves some out. There are approximately 91,000 clones in the sample; 81% occur only once, and about a tenth lies in the top ten. The sample comprised PBMCs. Receptor source: a human donor in good health.

V usage is TRBV6-6 and J usage is TRBJ1-1; D gene uncertain. Trimming took 7 bases from V and 6 from J, leaving 12 bases between them. The germline V gene encodes CDR1 MNHNY and CDR2 SVGAGI (reference sequence). The CDR3 spans 12 residues. CDR3 in DNA: TGTGCCAGCAACTTGATCGGGTCTGAAGCTTTCTTT. Its protein is CASNLIGSEAFF.

The rearrangement joins TRBV4-1 to TRBJ1-5; D gene ambiguous. The germline V gene has CDR1 MGHRA and CDR2 YSYEKL. The length of the CDR3 is 15 residues. V was cut by 1 base and J by 6 bases, with 13 bases left in between. DNA for the CDR3: TGCGCCAGCAGCCAAGGAGGAGCGGGGATTCAGCCCCAGCATTTT. The encoded protein is CASSQGGAGIQPQHF.

The chain joins TRBV5-4 to TRBJ1-5; TRBD1 matches at 9 bases. The CDR3 has 14 residues. Germline-derived CDR1 and CDR2 are SGHNT and YYREEE (reference sequence). Trimming cost V 4 bases and J 6 bases; bases outside gene matches: 5. The DNA of the CDR3 is TGTGCCAGCAGCCGGGACAGGGAAGGTCAGCCCCAGCATTTT. It is translated as CASSRDREGQPQHF.

The V call is TRBV6-6, the J call TRBJ2-5; TRBD2 might be the D (6 bases). V was pared by 6 bases and J by 14 bases, with 19 bases between. The CDR3 is made up of 12 amino acids. Germline V gene data show CDR1 as MNHNY and CDR2 as SVGAGI (reference sequence). The CDR3 nucleotides are TGTGCCAGCAGCTCCCGCCGGGACTTGTTATACTTC. It translates to CASSSRRDLLYF.

Here the CDR3 DNA reads TGTGCCAGCAGCGCAAGAACAGGGAGCGGCTACACCTTC. Translated: CASSARTGSGYTF. The genes are TRBV7-3 and TRBJ1-2; TRBD1 might be the D (6 bases). The CDR3 consists of 13 residues. Germline V gene data show CDR1 as SGHTA and CDR2 as FQGTGA. V was pared by 5 bases and J by 8 bases, with 15 bases between.

In this sample, this clone turned up once. This chain connects TRBV7-2 to TRBJ1-3; possibly TRBD1 for D (5 bases). Looked up from germline, CDR1 is SGHTA and CDR2 is FQGNSA. Trimming removed 0 bases at V and 8 bases at J, with 8 bases between. This CDR3 contains 13 residues. DNA for the CDR3: TGTGCCAGCAGCTTAGCAGGGGCGGACACCATATATTTT. Translating it yields CASSLAGADTIYF.

V is TRBV9 and J is TRBJ2-1; 10 bases fit TRBD2. V was pared by 0 bases and J by 4 bases, with 4 bases of the junction left unmatched. From germline, CDR1 is SGDLS and CDR2 YYNGEE. The CDR3 runs to 16 residues. The CDR3 protein is CASSVEGTSAYNEQFF. CDR3 nucleotides: TGTGCCAGCAGCGTAGAGGGGACTAGCGCGTACAATGAGCAGTTCTTC.

The chain is built from TRBV10-3 and TRBJ2-1, with 9 bases that match TRBD1. This CDR3 has 14 residues. CDR1 and CDR2 from the germline V gene are ENHRY and SYGVKD. V dropped 4 bases and J dropped 8; count of bases not matched to a gene: 6. The CDR3 DNA reads TGTGCCATCAGTGGGGGTACAGGGGGCTATGAGCAGTTCTTC. Translated: CAISGGTGGYEQFF.

V usage is TRBV6-1 and J usage is TRBJ2-5; TRBD1 matches at 7 bases. V shed 6 bases and J 1 base; nucleotides not matched to a gene: 2. This CDR3 contains 13 residues. Germline CDR1 MNHNS, CDR2 SASEGT. CDR3 DNA: TGTGCCAGCAGGGGACAGACCCAAGAGACCCAGTACTTC. It codes for CASRGQTQETQYF.

The chain has TRBV10-2 and TRBJ1-5; D call uncertain. The CDR3 runs to 13 residues. V lost 5 bases to trimming and J lost 4 bases, with 9 bases between them. Germline V gene lookup returns CDR1 WSHSY and CDR2 SAAADI. Written as DNA, the CDR3 is TGCGCCAGCAGTCGAGGGAGGAATCAGCCCCAGCATTTT. This sequence encodes CASSRGRNQPQHF.

The chain combines TRBV6-5 with TRBJ2-2; a weak D match, TRBD1 (5 bases). This CDR3 is built from 14 residues. The V and J ends lost 10 bases and 6 bases respectively, with 18 bases between them. Germline CDR1 is MNHEY and CDR2 is SVGAGI. This CDR3 is CATRDSPLAGELFF. The CDR3 coding sequence is TGTGCCACCCGTGACAGCCCCCTCGCCGGGGAGCTGTTTTTT.

The rearrangement joins TRBV13 to TRBJ2-3, with a tentative D call TRBD1 (5 bases). V was pared by 4 bases and J by 0 bases, with 17 bases between. This CDR3 contains 17 residues. CDR1 and CDR2 (germline): PRHDT, FYEKMQ (reference sequence). The CDR3 sequence is CASSSPGQGTSTDTQYF. The CDR3 region has the DNA TGTGCCAGCAGCTCCCCCGGGCAGGGCACTAGCACAGATACGCAGTATTTT.

The chain links TRBV5-1 to TRBJ2-2; 12 bases are a match to TRBD2. The J segment lost 6 bases and the V segment lost 3 bases, leaving 3 bases of the junction unmatched. CDR1 is SGHRS, CDR2 YFSETQ, per germline. The CDR3 extends over 15 amino acids. CDR3 loop: CASSSGLAGSGELFF. In nucleotides, the CDR3 is TGCGCCAGCAGCTCCGGACTAGCGGGGTCCGGGGAGCTGTTTTTT. The full variable domain, rest sourced from reference TRBV5-1 and TRBJ2-2, is KAGVTQTPRYLIKTRGQQVTLSCSPISGHRSVSWYQQTPGQGLQFLFEYFSETQRNKGNFPGRFSGRQFSNSRSEMNVSTLELGDSALYLCASSSGLAGSGELFFGEGSRLTVL.